These T cell receptor beta chains were read from a single sample in a study of PD-L1 blockade in urothelial cancer. Some clones are missing from TCRdb's copy, which holds only in-frame ones; the method was immunoSEQ multiplex PCR. The sample lists tens of thousands of clones; 86% were seen once. The sequencing used PBMCs, collected around atezolizumab (anti-PD-L1) treatment. Every receptor here comes from a man aged 60 to 69 with urothelial cancer. Each CDR3 is given with its conserved first and last residue. The D gene is left open where the match is weak.

j_call | v_call | d_call | cdr3_aa | cdr3_nt
TRBJ2-1 | TRBV5-6 | TRBD1 | CASSMAGRGLEQFF | TGTGCCAGCAGCATGGCGGGCAGGGGGCTTGAGCAGTTCTTC
TRBJ2-7 | TRBV7-2 | TRBD2 | CASSLGLRDGGNYEQYF | TGTGCCAGCAGCTTAGGTCTCCGGGACGGGGGGAACTACGAGCAGTACTTC
TRBJ1-2 | TRBV7-2 | . | CASSLVTNYGYTF | TGTGCCAGCAGCTTAGTAACTAACTATGGCTACACCTTC
TRBJ2-4 | TRBV11-2 | TRBD2 | CASSLERGVLAKNIQYF | TGTGCCAGCAGCTTAGAACGGGGGGTTCTAGCCAAAAACATTCAGTACTTC
TRBJ1-5 | TRBV2 | TRBD1 | CASRGDRVGNQPQHF | TGTGCCAGCAGAGGGGACAGGGTGGGTAATCAGCCCCAGCATTTT
TRBJ1-4 | TRBV30 | . | CAWSDRAEKLFF | TGTGCCTGGAGTGACAGGGCTGAAAAACTGTTTTTT
TRBJ2-1 | TRBV19 | TRBD2 | CASMGTSGGLMEQFF | TGTGCCAGTATGGGGACTAGCGGGGGCCTTATGGAGCAGTTCTTC
TRBJ2-7 | TRBV9 | . | CASSVGIDTTYEQYF | TGTGCCAGCAGCGTAGGAATCGACACAACCTACGAGCAGTACTTC
TRBJ2-7 | TRBV11-2 | . | CASSLEVPTVSYEQYF | TGTGCCAGCAGCTTAGAGGTCCCTACCGTCTCCTACGAGCAGTACTTC
TRBJ2-6 | TRBV21-1 | . | CASSNSGSPSGANVLTF | TGTGCCAGCAGCAACTCCGGGTCCCCCTCTGGGGCCAACGTCCTGACTTTC
TRBJ2-7 | TRBV7-2 | . | CASSPGLSSREQYF | TGTGCCAGCAGTCCGGGACTCTCAAGCCGCGAGCAGTACTTC
TRBJ2-3 | TRBV18 | . | CASSPLTHTDTQYF | TGTGCCAGCTCACCTTTGACACACACAGATACGCAGTATTTT
TRBJ2-3 | TRBV4-1 | . | CASSQPGTDTQYF | TGCGCCAGCAGCCAGCCGGGCACAGATACGCAGTATTTT
TRBJ2-7 | TRBV27 | TRBD2 | CASSLASGVYEQYF | TGTGCCAGCAGTTTGGCTAGCGGGGTCTACGAGCAGTACTTC
TRBJ2-7 | TRBV10-2 | TRBD1 | CASSGDRVGGEQYF | TGCGCCAGCAGTGGGGACAGGGTGGGTGGGGAGCAGTACTTC
TRBJ1-6 | TRBV6-5 | . | CASNPNWESNSPLHF | TGTGCCAGCAATCCCAACTGGGAGTCTAATTCACCCCTCCACTTT
TRBJ2-7 | TRBV28 | TRBD2 | CASPPRGGSYEQYF | TGTGCCAGCCCGCCCCGGGGGGGCTCCTACGAGCAGTACTTC
TRBJ2-4 | TRBV7-9 | . | CASGLAKNIQYF | TGTGCCAGCGGGCTAGCCAAAAACATTCAGTACTTC
TRBJ2-5 | TRBV6-9 | . | CASSPPGGAQETQYF | TGTGCCAGCAGCCCCCCTGGGGGGGCGCAAGAGACCCAGTACTTC
TRBJ1-1 | TRBV2 | . | CASSEGGRRLNTEAFF | TGTGCCAGCAGTGAAGGAGGGAGGCGGCTTAACACTGAAGCTTTCTTT
TRBJ1-5 | TRBV6-5 | TRBD1 | CASRPGQNNQPQHF | TGTGCCAGCAGGCCGGGACAGAACAATCAGCCCCAGCATTTT
TRBJ1-1 | TRBV7-2 | TRBD1 | CASSPRQGLNTEAFF | TGTGCCAGCAGCCCTAGACAGGGGTTGAACACTGAAGCTTTCTTT
TRBJ1-2 | TRBV7-6 | . | CASSLGARDYGYTF | TGTGCCAGCAGCTTAGGGGCCAGAGACTATGGCTACACCTTC